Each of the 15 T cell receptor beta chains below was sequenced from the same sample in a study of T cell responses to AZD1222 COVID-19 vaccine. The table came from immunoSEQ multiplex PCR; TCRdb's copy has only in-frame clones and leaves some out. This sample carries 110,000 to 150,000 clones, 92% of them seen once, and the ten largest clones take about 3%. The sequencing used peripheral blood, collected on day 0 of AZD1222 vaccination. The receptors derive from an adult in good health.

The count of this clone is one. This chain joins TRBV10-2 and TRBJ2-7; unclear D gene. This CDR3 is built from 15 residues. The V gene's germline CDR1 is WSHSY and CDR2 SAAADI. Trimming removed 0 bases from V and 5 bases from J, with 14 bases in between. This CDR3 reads CASSESLGTPDEQYF. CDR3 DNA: TGCGCCAGCAGTGAGTCGCTCGGCACACCCGACGAGCAGTACTTC.

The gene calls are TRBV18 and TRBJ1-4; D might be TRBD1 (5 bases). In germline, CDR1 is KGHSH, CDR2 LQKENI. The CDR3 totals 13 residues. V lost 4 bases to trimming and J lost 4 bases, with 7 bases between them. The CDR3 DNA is TGTGCCAGCTCACAAGGGGTTAATGAAAAACTGTTTTTT. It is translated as CASSQGVNEKLFF.

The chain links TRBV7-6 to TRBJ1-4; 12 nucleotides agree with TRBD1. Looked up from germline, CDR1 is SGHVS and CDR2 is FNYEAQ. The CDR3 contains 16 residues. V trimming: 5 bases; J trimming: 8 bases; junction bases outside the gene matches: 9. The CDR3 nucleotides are TGTGCCAGCAGCCCGCCCCGGGACAGGGGGCAAGAAAAACTGTTTTTT. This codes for CASSPPRDRGQEKLFF.

The CDR3 sequence is CASSHRTGSSYEQYF. The CDR3 DNA sequence: TGCGCCAGCAGCCACCGGACAGGGAGCTCCTACGAGCAGTACTTC. V gene TRBV4-3 combines with J gene TRBJ2-7, with TRBD1 identical over 8 bases. The V segment lost 3 bases and the J segment 0 bases; nucleotides outside the gene matches: 4. CDR1 and CDR2 from the germline V gene are LGHNA and YSLEER. The CDR3 has 15 residues.

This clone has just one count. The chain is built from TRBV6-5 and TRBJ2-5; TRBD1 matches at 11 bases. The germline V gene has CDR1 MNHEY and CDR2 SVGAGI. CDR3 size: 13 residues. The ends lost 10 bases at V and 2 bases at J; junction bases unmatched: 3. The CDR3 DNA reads TGTGCCACCCGGGACAGGGGGCAAGAGACCCAGTACTTC. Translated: CATRDRGQETQYF.

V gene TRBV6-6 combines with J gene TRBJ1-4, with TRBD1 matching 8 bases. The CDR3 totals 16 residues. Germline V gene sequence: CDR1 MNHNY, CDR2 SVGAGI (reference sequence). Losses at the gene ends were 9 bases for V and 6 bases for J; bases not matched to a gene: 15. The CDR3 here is CASRRDRSLGDEKLFF. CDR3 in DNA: TGTGCCAGTCGTCGGGACAGGTCTCTCGGGGATGAAAAACTGTTTTTT.

The CDR3 is CASNPRGAFYNEQFF. CDR3 nucleotides: TGTGCCAGCAACCCTAGGGGGGCATTTTACAATGAGCAGTTCTTC. The chain links TRBV27 to TRBJ2-1; D may correspond to TRBD1 or TRBD2 (6 bases each). This CDR3 contains 15 residues. V was clipped by 7 bases and J by 4 bases, with 17 bases between them. Germline V gene data show CDR1 as MNHEY and CDR2 as SMNVEV (reference sequence).

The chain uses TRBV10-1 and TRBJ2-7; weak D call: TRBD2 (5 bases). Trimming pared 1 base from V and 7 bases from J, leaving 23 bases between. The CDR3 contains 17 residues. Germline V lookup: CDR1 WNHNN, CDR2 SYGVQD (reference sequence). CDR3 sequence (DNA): TGCGCCAGCAGTGAGTACCGGAGGTTCGCGTCTCCGAGGGAGCAGTACTTC. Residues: CASSEYRRFASPREQYF.

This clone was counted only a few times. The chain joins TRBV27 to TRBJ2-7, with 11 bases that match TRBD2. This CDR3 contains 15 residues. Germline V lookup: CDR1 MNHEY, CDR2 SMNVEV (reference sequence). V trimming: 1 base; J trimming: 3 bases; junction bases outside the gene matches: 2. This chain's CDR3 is CASSLLTSGIYEQYF. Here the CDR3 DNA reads TGTGCCAGCAGTTTATTGACTAGCGGGATCTACGAGCAGTACTTC.

CDR3 residues: CASSLIYNEQFF. The CDR3 DNA is TGTGCCAGCAGCTTAATCTACAATGAGCAGTTCTTC. The rearrangement links TRBV7-2 to TRBJ2-1; the D is unclear. The CDR3 is made up of 12 amino acids. Trimming took off 2 bases at V and 3 bases at J, with 2 bases between the two ends. From germline, CDR1 is SGHTA and CDR2 FQGNSA.

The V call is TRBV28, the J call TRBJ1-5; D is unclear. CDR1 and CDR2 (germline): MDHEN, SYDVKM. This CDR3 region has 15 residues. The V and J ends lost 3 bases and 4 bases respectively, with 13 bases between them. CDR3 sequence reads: CASSLDDTFNQPQHF. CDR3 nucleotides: TGTGCCAGCAGTTTGGATGACACCTTTAATCAGCCCCAGCATTTT.

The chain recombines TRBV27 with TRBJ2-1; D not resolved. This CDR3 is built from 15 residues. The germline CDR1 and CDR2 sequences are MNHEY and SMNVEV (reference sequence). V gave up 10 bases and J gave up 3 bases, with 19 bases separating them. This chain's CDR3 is CATTKPPLNYNEQFF. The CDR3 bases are TGTGCCACCACCAAGCCTCCCCTAAACTACAATGAGCAGTTCTTC.

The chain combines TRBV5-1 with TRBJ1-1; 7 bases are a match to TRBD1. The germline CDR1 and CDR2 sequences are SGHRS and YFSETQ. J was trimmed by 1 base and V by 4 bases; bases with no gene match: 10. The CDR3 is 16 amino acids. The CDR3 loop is CASSREGARPNTEAFF. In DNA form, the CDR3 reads TGCGCCAGCAGCCGCGAGGGGGCGAGACCGAACACTGAAGCTTTCTTT.

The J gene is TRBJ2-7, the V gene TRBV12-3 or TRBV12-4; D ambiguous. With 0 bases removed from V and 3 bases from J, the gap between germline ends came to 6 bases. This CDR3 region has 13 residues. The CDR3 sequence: CASSLANSYEQYF. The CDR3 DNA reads TGTGCCAGCAGTTTAGCTAACAGCTACGAGCAGTACTTC.

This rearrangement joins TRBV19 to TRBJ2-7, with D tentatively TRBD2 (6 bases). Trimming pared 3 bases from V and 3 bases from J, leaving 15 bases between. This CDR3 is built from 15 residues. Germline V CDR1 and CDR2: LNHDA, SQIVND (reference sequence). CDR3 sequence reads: CASSMRDQSDYEQYF. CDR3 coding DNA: TGTGCCAGTAGTATGCGGGACCAATCCGACTACGAGCAGTACTTC.